These 10 T cell receptor beta chains came from one sample sequenced in a study of shared clonotypes between healthy human individuals. TCRdb keeps only in-frame clones here, not all; method: immunoSEQ multiplex PCR. The sample holds roughly 770,000 clones, 95% to 97% seen once. Positively selected for CCR7, the CD45RO-negative cells used as naive CD8 cells excluded terminally differentiated effector memory CD45RA+ cells. The sample comprised naive CD8+ T cells sorted from blood. The receptors originated from a man aged 30-40 years in good health.

A note on this clone: Distinct nucleotide sequences in the sample also encode this CDR3. For the CDR3, the DNA is TGTGCCAGCAGCTTGGTTGGATCCTACGAGCAGTACTTC. Translation: CASSLVGSYEQYF. The J gene is TRBJ2-7, the V gene TRBV5-8; no reliable D call. Germline CDR1 is SGHTS and CDR2 is YDEGEE. The CDR3 runs 13 residues. Trimming cost V 0 bases and J 1 base, with 5 bases left between them.

V usage is TRBV5-6 and J usage is TRBJ2-7, with D unresolved. The length of the CDR3 is 12 residues. V lost 4 bases and J 2 bases, leaving 7 bases between the germline ends. Germline CDR1 reads SGHDT; CDR2 reads YYEEEE. The CDR3 region is CASSLKTYEQYF. For the CDR3, the DNA is TGTGCCAGCAGCCTTAAAACCTACGAGCAGTACTTC.

This chain uses TRBV18 with TRBJ2-7; TRBD1 might be the D (5 bases). The CDR3 has 12 amino acids. V lost 8 bases and J 3 bases, leaving 11 bases between the germline ends. Germline V lookup: CDR1 KGHSH, CDR2 LQKENI. DNA for the CDR3: TGTGCCAGCGCGACGACAGTCTACGAGCAGTACTTC. It encodes CASATTVYEQYF.

The chain is built from TRBV7-9 and TRBJ2-2; 9 nucleotides align to TRBD1. The CDR3 spans 15 residues. Germline V CDR1 and CDR2: SEHNR, FQNEAQ (reference sequence). The junction had 6 bases not matched to a gene; V was cut back by 6 bases and J by 4 bases. CDR3 region: CASSSQGAFTGELFF. CDR3 nucleotide sequence: TGTGCCAGCAGTTCACAGGGGGCTTTCACCGGGGAGCTGTTTTTT.

V is TRBV5-6 and J is TRBJ1-1, with D unresolved. Trimming stripped 0 bases from V and 2 bases from J, with 8 bases between. In germline, CDR1 is SGHDT, CDR2 YYEEEE. The CDR3 is 14 amino acids. The CDR3 loop is CASSLAPINTEAFF. The CDR3 nucleotides read TGTGCCAGCAGCTTGGCTCCCATCAACACTGAAGCTTTCTTT.

V is TRBV29-1 and J is TRBJ2-7, with D maybe TRBD1 (6 bases). The V end lost 0 bases, the J end lost 1 base, and 13 bases lay between the germline ends. Germline CDR1 reads SQVTM; CDR2 reads ANQGSEA. This CDR3 comprises 15 residues. In DNA, the CDR3 is TGCAGCGTTGAAGAGACAGGAGCCAATTCCTACGAGCAGTACTTC. It encodes CSVEETGANSYEQYF.

The rearrangement joins TRBV5-4 to TRBJ1-2; D is possibly TRBD1 (5 bases). CDR1 and CDR2 from the germline V gene are SGHNT and YYREEE (reference sequence). The V end was cut by 4 bases, the J end by 4 bases, with 17 bases between. The CDR3 sequence is 15 residues long. CDR3 sequence reads: CASSLGERDFYGYTF. The CDR3 DNA is TGTGCCAGCAGCCTTGGTGAACGGGACTTCTATGGCTACACCTTC.

The rearrangement joins TRBV11-2 to TRBJ2-1; 16 nucleotides line up with TRBD2. The length of the CDR3 is 18 residues. Trimming at V came to 5 bases and at J to 3 bases, leaving 7 bases not matched to a gene. Per the germline V gene, CDR1 is SGHAT and CDR2 is FQNNGV. The CDR3 bases are TGTGCCAGCAGCACGGGACTAGCGGGAGGGCACAACTACAATGAGCAGTTCTTC. It yields the protein CASSTGLAGGHNYNEQFF.

The gene calls are TRBV5-1 and TRBJ2-7, with D possibly TRBD1 on 5 matching bases. The CDR3 consists of 13 residues. Trimming removed 2 bases from V and 5 bases from J, with 11 bases in between. CDR1 is SGHRS, CDR2 YFSETQ, per germline. This CDR3 reads CASSFAGFHEQYF. The CDR3 coding sequence is TGCGCCAGCAGCTTCGCAGGGTTCCACGAGCAGTACTTC.

V usage is TRBV11-3 and J usage is TRBJ2-7; 8 bases are shared with TRBD2. The CDR3 has 14 residues. Germline-derived CDR1 and CDR2 are SGHNT and YENEEA. The ends lost 5 bases at V and 2 bases at J; junction bases unmatched: 5. This chain's CDR3 is CASSLGRGAYEQYF. The CDR3 DNA reads TGTGCCAGCAGCCTCGGGCGGGGGGCCTACGAGCAGTACTTC.